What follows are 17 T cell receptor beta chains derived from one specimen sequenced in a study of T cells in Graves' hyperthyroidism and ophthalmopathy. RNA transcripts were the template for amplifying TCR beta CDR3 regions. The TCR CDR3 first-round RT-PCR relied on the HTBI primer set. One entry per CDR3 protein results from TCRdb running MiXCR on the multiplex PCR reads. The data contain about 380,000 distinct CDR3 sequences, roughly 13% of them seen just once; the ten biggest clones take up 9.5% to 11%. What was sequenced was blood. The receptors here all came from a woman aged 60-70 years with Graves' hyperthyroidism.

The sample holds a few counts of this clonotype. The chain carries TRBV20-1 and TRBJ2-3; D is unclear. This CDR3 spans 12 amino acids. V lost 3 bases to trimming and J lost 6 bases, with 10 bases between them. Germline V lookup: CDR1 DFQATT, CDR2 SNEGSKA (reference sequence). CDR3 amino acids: CSASVTVDTQYF. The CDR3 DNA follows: TGCAGTGCTAGTGTAACGGTGGATACGCAGTATTTT.

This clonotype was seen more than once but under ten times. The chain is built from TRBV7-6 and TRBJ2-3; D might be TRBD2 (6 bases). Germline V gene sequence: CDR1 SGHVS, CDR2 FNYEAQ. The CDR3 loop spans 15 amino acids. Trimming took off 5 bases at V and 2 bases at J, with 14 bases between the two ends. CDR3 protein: CASSASGLFTDTQYF. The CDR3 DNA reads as TGTGCCAGCAGCGCCTCGGGACTTTTCACAGATACGCAGTATTTT.

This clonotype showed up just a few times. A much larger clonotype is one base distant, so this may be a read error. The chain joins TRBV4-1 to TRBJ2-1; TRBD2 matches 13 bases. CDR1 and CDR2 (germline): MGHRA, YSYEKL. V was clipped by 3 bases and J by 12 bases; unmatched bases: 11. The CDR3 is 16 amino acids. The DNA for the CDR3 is TGCGCCAGCAGCCAGTCGCGGGGACTAGCGGGAAACGGGCAGTTCTTC. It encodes CASSQSRGLAGNGQFF.

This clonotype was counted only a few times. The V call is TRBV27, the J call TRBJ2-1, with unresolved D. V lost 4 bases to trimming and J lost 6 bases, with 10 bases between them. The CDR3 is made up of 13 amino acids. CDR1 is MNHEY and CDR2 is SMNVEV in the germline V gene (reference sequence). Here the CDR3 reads CASSSVLSNEQFF. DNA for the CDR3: TGTGCCAGCAGTTCGGTATTGAGCAATGAGCAGTTCTTC.

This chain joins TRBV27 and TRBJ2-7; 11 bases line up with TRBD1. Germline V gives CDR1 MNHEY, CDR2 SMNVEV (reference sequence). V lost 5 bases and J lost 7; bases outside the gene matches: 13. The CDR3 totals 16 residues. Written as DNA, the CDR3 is TGTGCCAGCAGTCCCCTTGCGGGACAGGGGGTGCGGGAGCAGTACTTC. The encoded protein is CASSPLAGQGVREQYF.

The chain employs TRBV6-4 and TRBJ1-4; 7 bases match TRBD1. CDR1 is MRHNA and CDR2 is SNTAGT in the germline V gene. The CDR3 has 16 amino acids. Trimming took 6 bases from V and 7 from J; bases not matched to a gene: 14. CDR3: CASSRDRPWLGEKLFF. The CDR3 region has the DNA TGTGCCAGCAGCCGGGACAGACCGTGGTTGGGTGAAAAACTGTTTTTT.

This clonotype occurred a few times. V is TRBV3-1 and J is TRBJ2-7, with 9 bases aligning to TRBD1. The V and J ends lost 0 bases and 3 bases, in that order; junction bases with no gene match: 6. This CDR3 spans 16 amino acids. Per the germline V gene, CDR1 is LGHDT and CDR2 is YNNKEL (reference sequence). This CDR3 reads CASSQEAGQGGYEQYF. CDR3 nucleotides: TGTGCCAGCAGCCAAGAGGCGGGACAGGGTGGCTACGAGCAGTACTTC.

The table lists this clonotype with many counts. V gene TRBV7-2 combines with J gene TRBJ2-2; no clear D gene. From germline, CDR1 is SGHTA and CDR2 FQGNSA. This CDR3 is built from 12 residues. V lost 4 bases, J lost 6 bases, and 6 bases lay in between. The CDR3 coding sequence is TGTGCCAGCAGCTGGTATCCCGGGGAGCTGTTTTTT. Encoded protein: CASSWYPGELFF. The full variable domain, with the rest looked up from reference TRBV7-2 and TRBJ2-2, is GAGVSQSPSNKVTEKGKDVELRCDPISGHTALYWYRQSLGQGLEFLIYFQGNSAPDKSGLPSDRFSAERTGGSVSTLTIQRTQQEDSAVYLCASSWYPGELFFGEGSRLTVL.

The CDR3, as DNA: TGCAGCGTTGAAGGAGCTCCGGGACAGGGATCCCCAGAGCAGTACTTC. Residues: CSVEGAPGQGSPEQYF. The chain uses TRBV29-1 and TRBJ2-7, with TRBD1 identical over 9 bases. CDR1 is SQVTM and CDR2 is ANQGSEA in the germline V gene. V was pared by 1 base and J by 7 bases, with 14 bases of the junction left unmatched. The CDR3 consists of 16 residues.

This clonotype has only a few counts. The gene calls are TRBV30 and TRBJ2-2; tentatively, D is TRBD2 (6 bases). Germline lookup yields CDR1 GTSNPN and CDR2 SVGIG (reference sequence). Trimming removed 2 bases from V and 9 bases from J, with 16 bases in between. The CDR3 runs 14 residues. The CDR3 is CAWSSRGTFRELFF. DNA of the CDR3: TGTGCCTGGAGTTCCCGAGGGACTTTTAGGGAGCTGTTTTTT.

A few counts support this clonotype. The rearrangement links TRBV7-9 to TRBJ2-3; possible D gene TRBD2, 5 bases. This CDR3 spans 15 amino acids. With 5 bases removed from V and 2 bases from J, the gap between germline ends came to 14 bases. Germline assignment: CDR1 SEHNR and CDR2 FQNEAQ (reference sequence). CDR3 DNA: TGTGCCAGCAGCCCGGCGGAGCGGCTCACAGATACGCAGTATTTT. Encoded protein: CASSPAERLTDTQYF.

CDR3 DNA sequence: TGTGCCAGCAGGCTCAAGGGGGCAAGGAGCAATCAGCCCCAGCATTTT. It translates to CASRLKGARSNQPQHF. The V and J genes are TRBV7-9 and TRBJ1-5, with 7 bases matching TRBD1. Looked up from germline, CDR1 is SEHNR and CDR2 is FQNEAQ (reference sequence). The trim removed 6 bases at V and 1 base at J, leaving 9 bases unmatched. This CDR3 contains 16 residues.

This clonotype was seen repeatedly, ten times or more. CDR3 loop: CASSLIPGNTGELFF. The CDR3 DNA is TGTGCCAGCAGCCTCATACCGGGTAACACCGGGGAGCTGTTTTTT. V and J are TRBV12-3 or TRBV12-4 and TRBJ2-2, with D unclear. This CDR3 comprises 15 residues. The V end was cut by 6 bases, the J end by 2 bases, with 13 bases between.

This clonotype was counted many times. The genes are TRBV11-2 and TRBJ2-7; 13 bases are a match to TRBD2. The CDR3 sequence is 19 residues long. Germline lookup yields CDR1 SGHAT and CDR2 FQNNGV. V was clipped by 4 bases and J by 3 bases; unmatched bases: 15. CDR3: CASSSPPGLAGRKGYEQYF. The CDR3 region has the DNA TGTGCCAGCAGCTCCCCCCCGGGACTAGCGGGACGAAAAGGCTACGAGCAGTACTTC.

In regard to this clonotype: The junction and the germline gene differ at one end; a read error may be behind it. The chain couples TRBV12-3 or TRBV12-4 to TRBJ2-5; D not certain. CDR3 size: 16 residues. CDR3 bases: TGTGCCAGCAGTGAAGGAGACGGCCTAGACCAGGAGACCCAGTACTTC. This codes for CASSEGDGLDQETQYF.

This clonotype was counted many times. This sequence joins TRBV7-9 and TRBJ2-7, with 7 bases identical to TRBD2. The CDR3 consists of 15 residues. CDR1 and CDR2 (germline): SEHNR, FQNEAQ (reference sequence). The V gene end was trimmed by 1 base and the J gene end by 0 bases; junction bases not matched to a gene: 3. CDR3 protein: CASSLGGGGSYEQYF. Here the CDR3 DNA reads TGTGCCAGCAGCTTAGGCGGCGGGGGCTCCTACGAGCAGTACTTC.

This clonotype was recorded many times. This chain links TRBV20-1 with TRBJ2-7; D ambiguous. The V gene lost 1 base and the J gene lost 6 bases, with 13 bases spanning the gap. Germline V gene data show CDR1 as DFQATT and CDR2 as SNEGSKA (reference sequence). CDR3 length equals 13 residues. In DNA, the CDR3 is TGCAGTGCTAGAGGGGGTATCACCTCCGAGCAGTACTTC. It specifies CSARGGITSEQYF.